This T cell receptor (beta chain) was observed in a study of blood T cell repertoires in COVID-19. Study-level background: COVID-19 samples collected from the United States, Italy and Spain covered acute and convalescent phases.

Participants spanned ages about 18 to 90 years and resided in some 22 US areas. Participant-given clinical history determined each cohort assignment. Recovered status in Cohort 3 required two negative PCRs, clearance, or symptom resolution. Profiled with immunoSEQ multiplex PCR; TCRdb holds only in-frame clones, not every one. This sample has approximately 500,000 clones, with 88% found just once. From germline, CDR1 is SGHTS and CDR2 YDEGEE. The CDR3 spans 15 residues. V gave up 4 bases and J gave up 4 bases; unmatched junction bases: 9. The sample was PBMCs or T cells enriched from blood (not recorded which). The chain has TRBV5-8 and TRBJ2-5; 8 bases fit TRBD1. The sequence was collected from a middle-aged woman who had recovered from COVID-19. Written as DNA, the CDR3 is TGTGCCAGCAGCCCGGGACAGGCGGGGATAGAGACCCAGTACTTC. Encoded protein: CASSPGQAGIETQYF. Full variable domain (rest looked up from reference TRBV5-8 and TRBJ2-5): EAGVTQSPTHLIKTRGQQATLRCSPISGHTSVYWYQQALGLGLQFLLWYDEGEERNRGNFPPRFSGRQFPNYSSELNVNALELEDSALYLCASSPGQAGIETQYFGPGTRLLVL.